The 11 T cell receptor beta chains below all came from one sample that was sequenced in a study of T cell responses to AZD1222 COVID-19 vaccine. Sequenced by immunoSEQ multiplex PCR; TCRdb stores in-frame clones only, minus some. Counted here are roughly 180,000 clones, 75% to 95% occurring once; the ten biggest clones make up approximately 2.9%. The sample consisted of peripheral blood, taken on day 0 of AZD1222 vaccination. The receptors stem from an adult in good health.

V gene TRBV7-9 combines with J gene TRBJ2-6; TRBD1 is a possible D gene (6 bases). The length of the CDR3 is 19 residues. Germline CDR1 SEHNR, CDR2 FQNEAQ (reference sequence). Between the trimmed V and J ends, which lost 6 bases and 0 bases, there was a span of 21 bases. The CDR3 DNA reads TGTGCCAGCAGGAGAAACCTAGACAGGTCGATCTCTGGGGCCAACGTCCTGACTTTC. Its translation: CASRRNLDRSISGANVLTF.

The chain links TRBV2 to TRBJ1-3; 7 bases map to TRBD1. V lost 6 bases and J lost 4; bases outside the gene matches: 12. The germline CDR1 and CDR2 sequences are SNHLY and FYNNEI. The CDR3 consists of 16 residues. CDR3 in DNA: TGTGCCAGCAGACCCAGAGGGGGCTCGGTAGGAAACACCATATATTTT. Its translation is CASRPRGGSVGNTIYF.

V is TRBV6-5 and J is TRBJ1-2; TRBD1 agrees at 8 bases. V shed 4 bases, J shed 4 bases, and the junction held 5 bases outside the gene matches. Germline lookup yields CDR1 MNHEY and CDR2 SVGAGI. The CDR3 totals 14 residues. The CDR3 sequence: CASSSRGRGYGYTF. DNA for the CDR3: TGTGCCAGCAGTTCCAGGGGGCGCGGCTATGGCTACACCTTC.

V is TRBV6-4 and J is TRBJ1-2; 8 bases agree with TRBD1. After removal of 8 bases from V and 5 bases from J, the junction contained 10 bases not matched to a gene. This CDR3 region has 14 residues. CDR1 and CDR2 from the germline V gene are MRHNA and SNTAGT. The CDR3 loop is CASGGTGPEYGYTF. CDR3 coding DNA: TGTGCCAGCGGGGGGACAGGCCCTGAGTATGGCTACACCTTC.

In DNA, the CDR3 is TGTGCCAGCAGGGACAGGGCTGGGCACCATGAGCAGTTCTTC. This translates into CASRDRAGHHEQFF. The gene calls are TRBV27 and TRBJ2-1; TRBD1 matches at 8 bases. This CDR3 is built from 14 residues. Germline V CDR1 and CDR2: MNHEY, SMNVEV (reference sequence). V was pared by 6 bases and J by 8 bases, with 9 bases of the junction left unmatched.

The chain recombines TRBV7-2 with TRBJ1-1; TRBD1 agrees at 7 bases. V dropped 2 bases and J dropped 4; count of bases not matched to a gene: 10. The CDR3 loop spans 16 amino acids. CDR1 is SGHTA, CDR2 FQGNSA, per germline. CDR3 DNA: TGTGCCAGCAGCTTACGGGGGGACAGAGGCCGCACTGAAGCTTTCTTT. Translated: CASSLRGDRGRTEAFF.

The rearrangement joins TRBV10-1 to TRBJ2-7, with TRBD1 matching 7 bases. The germline V gene encodes CDR1 WNHNN and CDR2 SYGVQD (reference sequence). The CDR3 is 18 amino acids. With 0 bases clipped from V and 0 bases from J, the junction kept 11 bases outside the gene matches. The CDR3: CASSESTGLKLNSYEQYF. As DNA, the CDR3 is TGCGCCAGCAGTGAGTCGACAGGGTTAAAACTAAACTCCTACGAGCAGTACTTC.

The CDR3, as DNA: TGTGCCAGCAGCGGAGTTCGGGCAGGCTCTGGAAACACCATATATTTT. It translates to CASSGVRAGSGNTIYF. The chain combines TRBV9 with TRBJ1-3, with unresolved D. V lost 3 bases and J lost 0, with 13 bases in between. The CDR3 consists of 16 residues. Germline loops: CDR1 SGDLS, CDR2 YYNGEE.

This rearrangement joins TRBV27 to TRBJ2-2; D unresolved. This CDR3 comprises 16 residues. Germline V lookup: CDR1 MNHEY, CDR2 SMNVEV (reference sequence). V lost 2 bases, J lost 2 bases, and 12 bases lay in between. The CDR3 sequence is CASSLRTLGNTGELFF. The CDR3 DNA follows: TGTGCCAGCAGTTTAAGGACCCTAGGTAACACCGGGGAGCTGTTTTTT.

The chain is built from TRBV2 and TRBJ1-2, with TRBD1 as a possible D gene (6 bases). Germline V gives CDR1 SNHLY, CDR2 FYNNEI. With 5 bases removed from V and 5 bases from J, the gap between germline ends came to 12 bases. The CDR3 has 13 amino acids. The CDR3 spells CASSKDRKYGYTF. CDR3 in DNA: TGTGCCAGCAGTAAGGACAGAAAATATGGCTACACCTTC. Full variable domain (rest looked up from reference TRBV2 and TRBJ1-2): EPEVTQTPSHQVTQMGQEVILRCVPISNHLYFYWYRQILGQKVEFLVSFYNNEISEKSEIFDDQFSVERPDGSNFTLKIRSTKLEDSAMYFCASSKDRKYGYTFGSGTRLTVV.

The rearrangement joins TRBV25-1 to TRBJ1-4; 9 bases align to TRBD1. Per the germline V gene, CDR1 is MGHDK and CDR2 is SYGVNS. With V trimmed by 5 bases and J by 8 bases, 15 bases remained unmatched. CDR3 length: 17 amino acids. CDR3 DNA sequence: TGTGCCAGCAGTCACCGCCAAACAGGGGGCGCCCACGAAAAACTGTTTTTT. Its translation is CASSHRQTGGAHEKLFF.